This T cell receptor beta chain was documented in a study of blood T cell repertoires in COVID-19. Across the whole study: Samples representing acute and convalescent COVID-19 were sourced from the United States, Italy and Spain. Sources were T cells, B-cell-depleted T cells, or PBMCs; the material itself was cDNA or gDNA.

Authors' analysis steps: Reference gene primer amplification gave nucleated cell count estimates. Here immunoSEQ multiplex PCR was the method, and the copy in TCRdb shows in-frame clones only, minus some. That table furnishes V, J and clone size, whereas the DNA furnished D and trimming. The data hold more than 95,000 clones, with 70% to 90% observed a single time. This CDR3 region has 15 residues. Germline assignment: CDR1 SNHLY and CDR2 FYNNEI. Remarks on this clone: One end of the junction fails to match germline, which may point to a read error.

The receptor comes from a woman aged 55-69 years with acute or convalescent COVID-19. Sequencing was carried out using peripheral blood. V is TRBV2 and J is TRBJ2-1; the match to TRBD2 covers 10 bases. CDR3 coding DNA: TGTGCCAGCAGCCCGGGACTAGCGCGAGACAATGGGCAGTTCTTC. Its translation is CASSPGLARDNGQFF.